This T cell receptor (beta chain) was found in a study of blood T cell repertoires in COVID-19. Study details: Acute and convalescent COVID-19 samples came from the United States, Italy and Spain. The cDNA or gDNA used as material had been derived from T cells, B-cell-depleted T cells, or PBMCs.

This clone has a single count. The CDR3 is 13 amino acids. Germline V gives CDR1 MNHEY, CDR2 SVGAGI. J was trimmed by 7 bases and V by 6 bases; bases with no gene match: 4. As processed by the authors: Amplified reference gene primers provided the basis for estimating nucleated cell counts. Sequencing was performed with immunoSEQ multiplex PCR; in TCRdb, only in-frame clones are kept and a portion is missing. The V and J calls and clone size come from that table; D and trimming were worked out from the DNA. The data show some 250,000 clones, with about 68% seen just once and 3.3% held by the top ten. V gene TRBV6-5 combines with J gene TRBJ2-1, with TRBD1 matching over 9 bases. Source material: peripheral blood. The clonotype comes from a woman over 75 with acute or convalescent COVID-19. CDR3 loop: CASRTTGGNEQFF. The CDR3 coding sequence is TGTGCCAGCAGAACGACAGGGGGGAATGAGCAGTTCTTC.